This T cell receptor (beta chain) appears in the sequencing data of a study of cytomegalovirus exposure and HLA in healthy donors. Points on this clone: Its target is unknown.

Sequencing used immunoSEQ multiplex PCR; TCRdb keeps in-frame clones, though not all of them. The sample shows roughly 200,000 clones, approximately 78% of them seen only once. Study findings and constraints: In vitro, a few CMV-associated chains proved specific for CMV antigens. The listing of 150 to 200 TCR beta chains classed them as cytomegalovirus-associated. According to reports, the classifier identified cytomegalovirus status with high specificity and sensitivity.

V trimming: 2 bases; J trimming: 5 bases; junction bases outside the gene matches: 9. Looked up from germline, CDR1 is SGHVS and CDR2 is FNYEAQ. The CDR3 covers 16 residues. Source material: PBMCs. J is TRBJ2-5 and V is TRBV7-6; 9 bases align to TRBD2. The TCR sequence derives from a woman between 25 and 40 years old in good health and CMV-seronegative. The CDR3 region has the DNA TGTGCCAGCAGCTTAAGGGCTAGCGGGGTCAGGGAGACCCAGTACTTC. This sequence encodes CASSLRASGVRETQYF.